This entry lists 24 T cell receptor beta chains sequenced from one sample in a study of T cell changes during pregnancy in multiple sclerosis. The assay was immunoSEQ multiplex PCR, and TCRdb's table has in-frame clones only and misses some. Of about 92,000 clones listed, about 92% are singletons. The material was peripheral blood, obtained in the first trimester of pregnancy. The receptors come from a female donor with multiple sclerosis, enrolled in a pregnancy study.

The chain has TRBV15 and TRBJ2-7; TRBD1 matches 7 bases. J was trimmed by 0 bases and V by 1 base; bases with no gene match: 3. Looked up from germline, CDR1 is LNHNV and CDR2 is YYDKDF (reference sequence). CDR3 length equals 15 residues. In DNA form, the CDR3 reads TGTGCCACCAGCAGAGCGGGACAGCTCTCCTACGAGCAGTACTTC. Translating gives CATSRAGQLSYEQYF.

This clone turned up a few times. The V call is TRBV6-1, the J call TRBJ1-1, with 7 bases matching TRBD1. CDR3 length equals 13 residues. CDR1 and CDR2 from the germline V gene are MNHNS and SASEGT. Losses at the gene ends were 6 bases for V and 1 base for J; bases not matched to a gene: 2. The CDR3 nucleotides read TGTGCCAGCAGGGACAGGTCGAACACTGAAGCTTTCTTT. Protein: CASRDRSNTEAFF.

This chain connects TRBV29-1 to TRBJ1-2; 9 bases agree with TRBD1. Germline CDR1 and CDR2: SQVTM and ANQGSEA. The CDR3 contains 17 residues. The V and J ends lost 0 bases and 5 bases, in that order; junction bases with no gene match: 13. CDR3 amino acids: CSVEDINRDRVYYGYTF. The CDR3 nucleotides are TGCAGCGTTGAAGATATCAACCGGGACAGGGTTTATTATGGCTACACCTTC.

DNA for the CDR3: TGTGCCAGCAGTTACTCTTTAGCGGGTTTAACAGATACGCAGTATTTT. It specifies CASSYSLAGLTDTQYF. This chain joins TRBV6-5 and TRBJ2-3; 7 bases match TRBD2. The germline CDR1 and CDR2 sequences are MNHEY and SVGAGI. The CDR3 is 16 residues long. V dropped 0 bases and J dropped 3; count of bases not matched to a gene: 6.

This chain connects TRBV10-3 to TRBJ2-3, with D possibly TRBD2 on 5 matching bases. CDR1 is ENHRY, CDR2 SYGVKD, per germline. The CDR3 extends over 15 amino acids. Trimming left V 4 bases short and J 1 base short, with 12 bases between. The CDR3: CAISALDLGTDTQYF. DNA of the CDR3: TGTGCCATCAGTGCACTAGACCTCGGCACAGATACGCAGTATTTT.

This clone was seen only once. V gene TRBV9 combines with J gene TRBJ1-5, with 9 bases matching TRBD1. The germline V gene encodes CDR1 SGDLS and CDR2 YYNGEE. The CDR3 sequence is 18 residues long. V lost 3 bases and J lost 0; bases outside the gene matches: 10. For the CDR3, the DNA is TGTGCCAGCAGCGCGCGGGACAGGGTACCTTGTAGCAATCAGCCCCAGCATTTT. Translating gives CASSARDRVPCSNQPQHF.

V gene TRBV7-9 combines with J gene TRBJ1-2; TRBD1 agrees at 8 bases. The CDR3 is 15 residues long. Germline values: CDR1 SEHNR, CDR2 FQNEAQ (reference sequence). The V segment lost 1 base and the J segment 2 bases; nucleotides outside the gene matches: 3. In DNA form, the CDR3 reads TGTGCCAGCAGCTTAGGACAGGGGATGAACTATGGCTACACCTTC. Amino acids: CASSLGQGMNYGYTF.

The J gene is TRBJ2-6, the V gene TRBV30; D unresolved. The CDR3 totals 16 residues. The ends were cut back, 5 bases at V and 0 bases at J, with 14 bases in the middle. Germline lookup yields CDR1 GTSNPN and CDR2 SVGIG (reference sequence). In nucleotides, the CDR3 is TGTGCCTGGGACTCTAACTTCCTCTCTGGGGCCAACGTCCTGACTTTC. This sequence encodes CAWDSNFLSGANVLTF.

This chain connects TRBV5-4 to TRBJ1-1, with D unresolved. Germline V gene lookup returns CDR1 SGHNT and CDR2 YYREEE (reference sequence). CDR3 length equals 14 residues. V was shortened by 0 bases and J by 3 bases, with 9 bases between the two germline ends. CDR3 amino acids: CASSLGGVDTEAFF. DNA of the CDR3: TGTGCCAGCAGCTTGGGAGGAGTTGACACTGAAGCTTTCTTT.

This chain connects TRBV6-5 to TRBJ1-5; the match to TRBD1 covers 8 bases. Germline V CDR1 and CDR2: MNHEY, SVGAGI. This CDR3 has 15 amino acids. Trimming cost V 5 bases and J 5 bases; bases outside gene matches: 8. For the CDR3, the DNA is TGTGCCAGCAGTCACACAGGGGGATGGGATCAGCCCCAGCATTTT. It encodes CASSHTGGWDQPQHF.

CDR3 protein: CASSQGVRNYEQYF. Written as DNA, the CDR3 is TGTGCCAGCAGCCAAGGAGTGCGAAATTACGAGCAGTACTTC. V is TRBV4-2 and J is TRBJ2-7, with D unclear. The germline gives CDR1 LGHNA, CDR2 YNFKEQ. Deletions cut 1 base from V and 4 bases from J, with 11 bases between. The CDR3 length is 14 residues.

This chain connects TRBV13 to TRBJ1-3; no reliable D call. Between the trimmed V and J ends, which lost 4 bases and 5 bases, there was a span of 12 bases. Germline CDR1 reads PRHDT; CDR2 reads FYEKMQ (reference sequence). The CDR3 has 14 residues. In DNA, the CDR3 is TGTGCCAGCAGCTCGGTTCAGAGGAGAAACACCATATATTTT. As protein: CASSSVQRRNTIYF.

The chain couples TRBV28 to TRBJ1-2, with 9 bases fitting TRBD1. This CDR3 spans 12 amino acids. Trimming cost V 9 bases and J 3 bases; bases outside gene matches: 2. Germline loops: CDR1 MDHEN, CDR2 SYDVKM. The CDR3 DNA reads TGTGCCAGTACAGGGGGCGACTATGGCTACACCTTC. Amino acids: CASTGGDYGYTF.

The chain combines TRBV21-1 with TRBJ1-2; no check of the table's D call, TRBD1, against the DNA was made. TRBV21-1 is marked as a pseudogene. The CDR3 spans 13 residues. CDR3 loop: CASSKGGHGVGTF. The CDR3 DNA follows: TGTGCCAGCAGCAAAGGGGGACACGGGGTCGGGACCTTC.

The chain employs TRBV9 and TRBJ1-1; D call uncertain. The CDR3 spans 15 residues. Germline V lookup: CDR1 SGDLS, CDR2 YYNGEE. Trimming removed 4 bases from V and 0 bases from J, with 13 bases in between. The CDR3 is CASSPQRVMNTEAFF. The CDR3 bases are TGTGCCAGCAGCCCCCAGAGGGTTATGAACACTGAAGCTTTCTTT.

V is TRBV5-1 and J is TRBJ2-1; 8 nucleotides line up with TRBD2. Germline CDR1 SGHRS, CDR2 YFSETQ. Trimming took 2 bases from V and 6 from J; bases not matched to a gene: 4. This CDR3 has 14 amino acids. The CDR3: CASSFSGSGNEQFF. For the CDR3, the DNA is TGCGCCAGCAGCTTCAGCGGGAGTGGCAATGAGCAGTTCTTC.

The sample holds a few counts of this clone. The chain uses TRBV5-1 and TRBJ2-1, with 7 bases that match TRBD1. Germline V gene data show CDR1 as SGHRS and CDR2 as YFSETQ. The CDR3 is made up of 16 amino acids. V was pared by 4 bases and J by 6 bases, with 13 bases of the junction left unmatched. The CDR3 sequence: CASSITTGVLSNEQFF. CDR3 bases: TGCGCCAGCAGCATAACCACAGGGGTTCTAAGCAATGAGCAGTTCTTC.

The chain links TRBV6-1 to TRBJ2-7, with D possibly TRBD1 on 5 matching bases. From germline, CDR1 is MNHNS and CDR2 SASEGT. The CDR3 covers 13 residues. The V gene lost 6 bases and the J gene lost 9 bases, with 18 bases spanning the gap. The CDR3 DNA reads TGTGCCAGCAGGAAGACAGATGGTATTGCGCAGTACTTC. Its translation: CASRKTDGIAQYF.

The chain combines TRBV5-1 with TRBJ2-1; 9 bases line up with TRBD1. The CDR3 totals 15 residues. Germline CDR1 is SGHRS and CDR2 is YFSETQ. The V gene end was trimmed by 4 bases and the J gene end by 0 bases; junction bases not matched to a gene: 2. CDR3 amino acids: CASSGDRASYNEQFF. The CDR3 DNA is TGCGCCAGCAGCGGGGACAGGGCCTCCTACAATGAGCAGTTCTTC.

This clone was detected only once. The rearrangement links TRBV27 to TRBJ1-3; D gene unclear. Germline V gives CDR1 MNHEY, CDR2 SMNVEV (reference sequence). The CDR3 has 13 residues. V shed 11 bases and J shed 5 bases, with 16 bases lying between them. The CDR3 protein is CAPTYRERNTIYF. As DNA, the CDR3 is TGTGCCCCCACATATCGGGAACGAAACACCATATATTTT.

V usage is TRBV4-3 and J usage is TRBJ1-2, with 7 nucleotides matching TRBD1. CDR3 size: 18 residues. The V gene's germline CDR1 is LGHNA and CDR2 YSLEER. The V gene end was trimmed by 0 bases and the J gene end by 4 bases; junction bases not matched to a gene: 14. The CDR3 region is CASSQDLGGRGRGYGYTF. CDR3 nucleotide sequence: TGCGCCAGCAGCCAAGATTTAGGGGGAAGGGGGCGCGGCTATGGCTACACCTTC.

The rearrangement uses TRBV30 and TRBJ2-5; 8 nucleotides align to TRBD2. This CDR3 comprises 15 residues. V gave up 3 bases and J gave up 5 bases; unmatched junction bases: 11. Germline loops: CDR1 GTSNPN, CDR2 SVGIG (reference sequence). As DNA, the CDR3 is TGTGCCTGGAGATCGGCGGGAGGAACGGTGGAGACCCAGTACTTC. This gives the protein CAWRSAGGTVETQYF.

V and J are TRBV5-1 and TRBJ2-5, with 13 bases identical to TRBD2. Germline lookup yields CDR1 SGHRS and CDR2 YFSETQ. This CDR3 is 16 amino acids long. V lost 4 bases, J lost 1 base, and 4 bases stayed unmatched. CDR3 sequence (DNA): TGCGCCAGCAGCCCAAGACTAGCGGGGGGCCAAGAGACCCAGTACTTC. It specifies CASSPRLAGGQETQYF. Full variable domain (missing parts from reference TRBV5-1 and TRBJ2-5): KAGVTQTPRYLIKTRGQQVTLSCSPISGHRSVSWYQQTPGQGLQFLFEYFSETQRNKGNFPGRFSGRQFSNSRSEMNVSTLELGDSALYLCASSPRLAGGQETQYFGPGTRLLVL.

This chain joins TRBV6-5 and TRBJ1-1, with D perhaps TRBD1 (5 bases). This CDR3 has 12 amino acids. Germline CDR1 reads MNHEY; CDR2 reads SVGAGI. Between the trimmed V and J ends, which lost 4 bases and 4 bases, there was a span of 7 bases. CDR3 bases: TGTGCCAGCAGTTCAGACAGCACTGAAGCTTTCTTT. Amino acid sequence: CASSSDSTEAFF.